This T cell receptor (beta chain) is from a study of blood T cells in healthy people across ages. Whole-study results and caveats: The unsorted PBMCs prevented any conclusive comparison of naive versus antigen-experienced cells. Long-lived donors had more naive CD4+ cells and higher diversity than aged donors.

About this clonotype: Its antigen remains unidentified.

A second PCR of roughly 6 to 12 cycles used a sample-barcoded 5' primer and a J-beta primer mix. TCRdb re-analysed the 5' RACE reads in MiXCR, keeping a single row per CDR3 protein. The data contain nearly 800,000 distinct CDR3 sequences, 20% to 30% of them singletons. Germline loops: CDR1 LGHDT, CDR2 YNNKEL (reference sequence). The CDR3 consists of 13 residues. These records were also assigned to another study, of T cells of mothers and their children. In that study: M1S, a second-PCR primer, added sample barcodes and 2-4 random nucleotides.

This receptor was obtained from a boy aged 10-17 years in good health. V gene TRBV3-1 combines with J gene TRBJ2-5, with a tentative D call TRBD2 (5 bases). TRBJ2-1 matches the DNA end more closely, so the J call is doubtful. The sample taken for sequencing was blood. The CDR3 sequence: CASSGSARDEQFF. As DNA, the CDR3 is TGTGCCAGCAGCGGGAGTGCGCGGGATGAGCAGTTCTTC.